The rows below give T cell receptor beta chains drawn from one sample of a study of response to subunit inactivated influenza vaccine. TCRdb re-called the RT-PCR reads through MiXCR, storing one row per CDR3 protein. The sample consists of over 800,000 distinct CDR3 sequences, over 20% of them appearing once. The sample in question was PBMCs from blood, obtained roughly 5 days after vaccination. These receptors originate from a man aged 50 to 60 who received an inactivated influenza vaccine. The CDR3 runs from the conserved cysteine through the conserved F or W.

v_call,cdr3_aa
TRBV4-2,CASSQGDSDNEKLFF
TRBV7-8,CASSLEIAGAGETQYF
TRBV4-1,CASSQVGGGEEQFF
TRBV7-6,CASSFSRDTEAFF
TRBV4-3,CASSTRTGRSTEAFF
TRBV15,CATSRGFNEQFF
TRBV28,CASSLFQGGTEAFF
TRBV25-1,CASSRLAGEITDTQYF
TRBV11-1,CASSPWQEGVFAKDGYTF
TRBV20-1,CSAKKGRQQETQYF
TRBV6-4,CASSGTTVYQETQYF
TRBV6-2/TRBV6-3,CASSYGGIDYGYTF
TRBV7-9,CASSLERETPQHF
TRBV5-5,CASSLASGGSTDTQYF
TRBV9,CASSVASLAGGTDTQYF
TRBV12-3/TRBV12-4,CASRFTVSSGNTIYF
TRBV5-1,CASSLASGGLADTQYF
TRBV12-3/TRBV12-4,CASSFLDRTYGYTF
TRBV7-9,CASSPPHSGQRNEQFF
TRBV12-3/TRBV12-4,CASSGGNRPQHF
TRBV5-1,CASSLGGDVLGNQPQHF
TRBV30,CAWSLRARTALHF
TRBV3-1,CASSPGQGVGTGELFF
TRBV11-2,CASSLEGGRTYEQYF
TRBV12-3/TRBV12-4,CASSPVGPGQTGGYTF